The text below deals with one T cell receptor (beta chain). This sample is part of a study of blood T cell repertoires in COVID-19. In the study overall: COVID-19 samples from acute and convalescent phases originated in the United States, Italy and Spain. T cells, B-cell-depleted T cells, or PBMCs supplied cDNA or gDNA.

Germline V CDR1 and CDR2: SGDLS, YYNGEE. CDR3 length equals 13 residues. With 3 bases removed from V and 2 bases from J, the gap between germline ends came to 8 bases. Under the authors' procedure: Amplifying reference gene primers gave estimates of nucleated cell counts. The table came from immunoSEQ multiplex PCR; TCRdb's copy has only in-frame clones and leaves some out. The DNA was the basis for D and trimming; V, J and clone size are from that table. The sample shows approximately 220,000 clones, 86% of them seen only once. The sequence was collected from a woman in her forties or fifties with acute or convalescent COVID-19. The chain carries TRBV9 and TRBJ1-1, with D possibly being TRBD1 (6 bases). The sample was peripheral blood. CDR3 bases: TGTGCCAGCAGCGCGACAGGAAACACTGAAGCTTTCTTT. It specifies CASSATGNTEAFF.